What follows describes a single T cell receptor (beta chain). Its antigen is unknown. The length of the CDR3 is 12 residues. Germline CDR1 LGHNA, CDR2 YSLEER. V was clipped by 0 bases and J by 5 bases, with 1 base between them. This specimen belongs to a study of type 1 and type 2 diabetes patients. Study background: The cohort mixed type 1 diabetes, type 2 diabetes and nondiabetic donors.

The study, taken as a whole, reports: Some expanded clones seen only in T1D might occur in additional T2D or control samples.

Genomic DNA was the PCR template. Amplification of the beta chain CDR3 used 30 forward and 13 reverse multiplex primers. Each CDR3 protein gets one entry after TCRdb re-called the multiplex PCR reads with MiXCR. This table holds more than 250,000 distinct CDR3 sequences, roughly 44% found once. The chain combines TRBV4-3 with TRBJ2-2; D is uncertain. The source material was peripheral blood mononuclear cells (PBMCs). The source of this sequence is a man younger than 30 with type 2 diabetes. The chain's CDR3 is CASSQETGELFF. DNA for the CDR3: TGCGCCAGCAGCCAAGAGACCGGGGAGCTGTTTTTT.